The 3 T cell receptor beta chains given below trace back to one sample, sequenced in a study of cytomegalovirus exposure and HLA in healthy donors. The table came from immunoSEQ multiplex PCR; TCRdb's copy has only in-frame clones and leaves some out. The table has roughly 90,000 clones, under 95% seen once. Sequencing was performed on PBMCs. Every receptor here comes from a woman in her twenties or thirties in good health and CMV-seropositive.

Of note for this clone: The junction shows a germline mismatch at one end, possibly a read error. The gene calls are TRBV29-1 and TRBJ2-7, with D possibly matching TRBD2 (6 bases). Per germline, CDR1 SQVTM and CDR2 ANQGSEA. This CDR3 is 11 amino acids long. DNA of the CDR3: TGCAGCGTAGCCGTTTTTCCGGGACTTCTCTTC. As protein: CSVAVFPGLLF.

The rearrangement joins TRBV30 to TRBJ1-1, with D possibly TRBD1 on 6 matching bases. Looked up from germline, CDR1 is GTSNPN and CDR2 is SVGIG (reference sequence). The CDR3 consists of 13 residues. Trimming cost V 3 bases and J 11 bases, with 19 bases left between them. For the CDR3, the DNA is TGTGCCTGGAGCCAACTACAGGGAATGACGGCTTTCTTT. This translates into CAWSQLQGMTAFF.

The chain couples TRBV7-6 to TRBJ2-5, with 9 nucleotides matching TRBD1. Germline CDR1 SGHVS, CDR2 FNYEAQ. CDR3 size: 14 residues. V lost 4 bases to trimming and J lost 5 bases; unmatched junction nucleotides: 5. The CDR3 loop reads CASSSGQGMETQYF. CDR3 coding DNA: TGTGCCAGCAGCTCAGGACAGGGGATGGAGACCCAGTACTTC.